Below, one TCR beta chain is given with its context. This clonotype has a handful of counts. No cognate antigen has been identified for it. No much larger clonotype is one base removed from it; base qualities were not supplied. The library was made by 5' RACE. Sequencer: Illumina HiSeq 2500. A second PCR of roughly 6 to 12 cycles was performed with a sample-barcoded 5' primer and a J-beta primer mix. A template-switch 5' adaptor carrying 12 random nucleotides introduced a unique molecular identifier onto each TCR beta cDNA molecule. Each sample yielded at least 2.5 million CDR3-containing paired-end reads. First-strand cDNA synthesis was performed from all RNA using the Mint cDNA synthesis kit, with priming by a TRBC-specific oligonucleotide. All cDNA was treated with uracil-DNA glycosylase and then went through a first 18-cycle PCR with the universal primers M1SS and BC2_uni_R. Under the source paper's analysis protocol: Normalization of each sample was performed by random selection of 1 million high-quality reads, each carrying a distinct molecular identifier. Instead of being binned into consensus sequences, reads that shared molecular identifiers were thrown out. MiTCR, with a Q25 quality threshold and the strictest error-elimination algorithm, was used for CDR3 identification, clonotype clustering and error correction. A nonparametric unseen species model using Euler transformation provided a lower-bound estimate of total TCR beta diversity. TCRdb reanalyzed the raw reads on its own, using fastp at Q25 for trimming and MiXCR for clone calling, and kept in-frame beta chains. Each CDR3 protein gets just one entry, which takes the most common genes and DNA from the rows behind it. TCRdb's processing, not the study's, gives the V and J calls here. Here the sample has about 1.4 million distinct CDR3 sequences; approximately 63% occur a single time. The ten largest clones represent 6.5% to 8.5% of the sample.

CDR1 is given as DFQATT and CDR2 as SNEGSKA, both from the germline V gene (reference sequence). From cysteine to phenylalanine, the CDR3 is 19 amino acids long. Just the 57-base CDR3 DNA is kept, in frame starting at base 1. Clipping removes 0 bases from V and 4 bases from J, with 19 as the unmatched junction base count. This sample is part of a study of blood T cells in healthy people across ages (dated by TCRdb to the mid-2010s). About the study as a whole: In model experiments, template switching captured roughly one uniquely barcoded TCR beta cDNA molecule for every two T cells. To track age-related changes in TCR beta repertoire diversity, the study relied on deep sequencing normalized with unique cDNA molecular identifiers. The donors were divided into four age groups: young (average approximately 16 years), middle-aged (almost 40), aged (about 56) and long-lived (around 80). To avoid experimental bias, donors of different ages were distributed randomly across sequencing lanes. For two donors (one aged 18 to 29 and one aged 80 or older), the study analyzed two additional independent replicas of 1 million unique cDNA reads from the same blood draw. Study-wide conclusions, independent of this receptor: The percentage of naive T cells measured by flow cytometry correlated strongly with observed TCR beta diversity. Compared with the aged group, the long-lived group had more naive CD4+ T cells, fewer expanded clones and increased TCR diversity, a pattern suggesting age selection. Bulk unsorted PBMC profiling prevented conclusive comparison of naive and antigen-experienced compartments. Donor CMV infection status was unknown, potentially confounding age-related changes in expanded clonotypes. Total diversity estimates from one million sequenced T cells were considered lower bounds and underestimates. As age increased, observed TCR beta diversity per million T cells dropped in a roughly linear way, and a significant reduction was already evident by age about 40.

The roughly 39 donors, aged about 6 to 95 years, were systemically healthy Caucasian individuals from Russia. Roughly 11 milliliters of peripheral blood were drawn from each donor into EDTA-treated Vacutainer tubes. PBMCs were isolated by Ficoll-Paque density-gradient centrifugation, with at least 7 million obtained per sample. Total RNA was extracted from PBMCs with Trizol reagent, with at least 6 micrograms obtained per sample. For every donor, an aliquot of PBMCs went through flow cytometry to measure the percentages of naive CD45RAhigh/CD27high T cells. The source of this sequence is a man aged 18-30 years in good health. The V gene is TRBV20-1 and the J gene is TRBJ2-3; 7 bases in the junction line up with TRBD2. The sequenced sample consisted of blood. The DNA sequence is given as TGCAGTGCTAGAGATCCGACCGCGGATTGGCGGGAGTGTTCAGATACGCAGTATTTT. Its translation reads: CSARDPTADWRECSDTQYF.